This entry is about one T cell receptor (beta chain). CDR1 and CDR2 (germline): MGHDK, SYGVNS. The CDR3 has 14 residues. The V and J ends lost 5 bases and 3 bases, in that order; junction bases with no gene match: 3. The PCR employed 60 Vbeta primers together with 13 Jbeta primers. Sequencing used immunoSEQ multiplex PCR; TCRdb keeps in-frame clones, though not all of them. The sample has approximately 110,000 clones; about 74% are singletons. This entry is derived from a study of cytomegalovirus exposure and HLA in healthy donors. Sequencing was done on a sample of PBMCs. This chain links TRBV25-1 with TRBJ1-1; TRBD1 matches 10 bases. The receptor was derived from a female donor in good health and CMV-seropositive. Written as DNA, the CDR3 is TGTGCCAGCAGTAGGGGGACAGGGGACACTGAAGCTTTCTTT. This codes for CASSRGTGDTEAFF.